Shown below are 13 T cell receptor beta chains from a single sample sequenced in a study of blood T cell repertoires in COVID-19. Libraries were prepared by immunoSEQ multiplex PCR; TCRdb keeps only in-frame clonotypes and omits some of them. The profile shows 150,000 to 200,000 clones, 86% of them singletons. The sequencing sample was made of peripheral blood. The receptor source for this set is a man between 65 and 80 years old with acute or convalescent COVID-19.

The chain has TRBV18 and TRBJ1-2; D not resolved. The CDR3 covers 16 residues. Germline loops: CDR1 KGHSH, CDR2 LQKENI. Between the trimmed V and J ends, which lost 3 bases and 3 bases, there was a span of 17 bases. The CDR3 loop is CASSPSVGYVYYGYTF. In DNA form, the CDR3 reads TGTGCCAGCTCACCCAGCGTTGGTTACGTCTACTATGGCTACACCTTC.

The gene calls are TRBV5-1 and TRBJ1-4, with 8 bases matching TRBD1. Germline V gene data show CDR1 as SGHRS and CDR2 as YFSETQ. The trim removed 0 bases at V and 12 bases at J, leaving 10 bases unmatched. The length of the CDR3 is 15 residues. The DNA for the CDR3 is TGCGCCAGCAGCTTGGCCGGACAGGGAACGCGTGAACTGTTTTTT. This gives the protein CASSLAGQGTRELFF.

The rearrangement links TRBV6-5 to TRBJ2-5; D is uncertain. There are 13 residues in the CDR3. Trimming left V 3 bases short and J 5 bases short, with 10 bases between. Germline V CDR1 and CDR2: MNHEY, SVGAGI. DNA of the CDR3: TGTGCCAGCAGTTATTCGAGGTCGGAGACCCAGTACTTC. Protein product: CASSYSRSETQYF.

J is TRBJ1-2 and V is TRBV11-2; no clear D. The CDR3 contains 12 residues. V lost 5 bases to trimming and J lost 8 bases, with 12 bases between them. The germline CDR1 and CDR2 sequences are SGHAT and FQNNGV. This chain's CDR3 is CASSPDTVGYTF. CDR3 DNA: TGTGCCAGCAGCCCAGACACGGTGGGCTACACCTTC.

On this clone itself: Other nucleotide sequences from this sample produce the same CDR3. The rearrangement joins TRBV28 to TRBJ1-1; 9 bases fit TRBD1. CDR1 is MDHEN, CDR2 SYDVKM, per germline. This CDR3 comprises 13 residues. With 3 bases clipped from V and 5 bases from J, the junction kept 1 base outside the gene matches. The CDR3 coding sequence is TGTGCCAGCAGTTTCGGGACAGGGACTGAAGCTTTCTTT. This translates into CASSFGTGTEAFF.

This sequence joins TRBV5-1 and TRBJ2-2; perhaps TRBD1 as D (9 bases). V was clipped by 5 bases and J by 7 bases, with 33 bases between them. The CDR3 totals 20 residues. In germline, CDR1 is SGHRS, CDR2 YFSETQ. The CDR3 region has the DNA TGCGCCAGCAGATTACGCCGGGACAGGGAGAGCGGGAGCCTTGACGGGGAGCTGTTTTTT. Translating gives CASRLRRDRESGSLDGELFF.

The chain is built from TRBV7-9 and TRBJ2-5, with TRBD1 matching over 8 bases. From germline, CDR1 is SEHNR and CDR2 FQNEAQ (reference sequence). CDR3 length: 17 residues. With V trimmed by 4 bases and J by 5 bases, 15 bases remained unmatched. The CDR3 bases are TGTGCCAGCAGCTCGAACATCGCAGGGGGCCTTTGGGAGACCCAGTACTTC. Translation: CASSSNIAGGLWETQYF.

V gene TRBV2 combines with J gene TRBJ2-5; TRBD2 is a possible D gene (5 bases). CDR1 SNHLY and CDR2 FYNNEI come from the germline V gene. Between the trimmed V and J ends, which lost 4 bases and 1 base, there was a span of 10 bases. The CDR3 is 14 amino acids. The CDR3 sequence: CASSVRLFQETQYF. CDR3 nucleotide sequence: TGTGCCAGCAGTGTACGACTATTCCAAGAGACCCAGTACTTC.

V gene TRBV15 combines with J gene TRBJ1-2, with TRBD1 matching 8 bases. The CDR3 is 15 amino acids. Germline assignment: CDR1 LNHNV and CDR2 YYDKDF (reference sequence). Losses at the gene ends were 2 bases for V and 4 bases for J; bases not matched to a gene: 6. The CDR3 nucleotides are TGTGCCACCAGCAGAAAAGGACAGGGCGGCTATGGCTACACCTTC. Translating gives CATSRKGQGGYGYTF.

The chain is built from TRBV5-1 and TRBJ2-7; TRBD2 is a possible D gene (6 bases). Germline values: CDR1 SGHRS, CDR2 YFSETQ. This CDR3 has 14 amino acids. V was cut by 4 bases and J by 6 bases, with 17 bases left in between. Written as DNA, the CDR3 is TGCGCCAGCAGCCCAACGGAGGGTAGGGCCGAGCAGTACTTC. This sequence encodes CASSPTEGRAEQYF.

The chain employs TRBV30 and TRBJ1-4, with a tentative D call TRBD1 (6 bases). This CDR3 is built from 13 residues. Germline V gene data show CDR1 as GTSNPN and CDR2 as SVGIG (reference sequence). Trimming took off 6 bases at V and 8 bases at J, with 16 bases between the two ends. CDR3 region: CACQRQGKEKLFF. The CDR3 bases are TGTGCCTGCCAGCGGCAGGGGAAGGAAAAACTGTTTTTT.

This clone appeared once. J is TRBJ2-7 and V is TRBV3-1 (or the pseudogene TRBV3-2), with no clear D. There are 12 residues in the CDR3. Germline values: CDR1 LGHDT, CDR2 YNNKEL (reference sequence). V was pared by 3 bases and J by 3 bases, with 6 bases between. The CDR3 here is CASSQAHYEQYF. CDR3 sequence (DNA): TGTGCCAGCAGCCAGGCACACTACGAGCAGTACTTC.

The chain joins TRBV30 to TRBJ2-3, with TRBD2 as a possible D gene (6 bases). V shed 4 bases and J shed 9 bases, with 14 bases lying between them. The CDR3 loop spans 12 amino acids. Germline assignment: CDR1 GTSNPN and CDR2 SVGIG (reference sequence). The CDR3 nucleotides read TGTGCCTGGAACGGCCCGGGGGTGACGCAGTATTTT. Translation: CAWNGPGVTQYF.